The T cell receptor beta chain described here comes from a study of cytomegalovirus exposure and HLA in healthy donors. The PCR had 60 Vbeta and 13 Jbeta primers. Here immunoSEQ multiplex PCR was the method, and the copy in TCRdb shows in-frame clones only, minus some. The table includes 150,000 to 200,000 clones, about four fifths detected once. Study-level points and caveats: Per a prior analysis, the majority of TCR beta V segments were productive roughly 87% or roughly 30% of the time. Listed as cytomegalovirus-associated were over 150 TCR beta chains. For most TCR sequences rarity was the rule, although some public TCRs occurred in many donors.

About this clone itself: Its specificity is unknown.

The sample consisted of PBMCs. This receptor was identified in a boy aged 10-17 years in good health and CMV-seronegative.

DNA for the CDR3: TGTGCCAGCAGCGTATCGCCAGGCAAGAGCTCTGGAAACACCATATATTTT. This codes for CASSVSPGKSSGNTIYF. V usage is TRBV9 and J usage is TRBJ1-3, with D hard to call. Germline-derived CDR1 and CDR2 are SGDLS and YYNGEE. This CDR3 contains 17 residues. With 1 base removed from V and 0 bases from J, the gap between germline ends came to 14 bases.